Below are 23 T cell receptor beta chains sequenced from a single sample in a study of monozygotic twins with inflammatory bowel disease (dated by TCRdb to the late 2010s). Receptor amplification or capture employed 5' RACE. The listed sequencing device is Illumina HiSeq 2500. TCRdb reanalyzed the reads, keeping one entry per CDR3 protein sequence and omitting DNA. The sample's table lists a count of 190,000 or so distinct CDR3 sequences. Approximately 1.6% of the sample comes from the top ten. Sequencing used blood. The receptors were gathered from a human donor with ulcerative colitis or Crohn's disease, or a healthy co-twin of an affected twin (not recorded which).

This sequence joins TRBV5-4 and TRBJ2-3; the TCRdb D gene call, TRBD1, has no DNA to confirm it. The CDR3 spans 16 residues. The germline CDR1 and CDR2 sequences are SGHNT and YYREEE (reference sequence). The CDR3 spells CASSLPQGLETDTQYF.

The chain joins TRBV4-1 to TRBJ2-2; the TCRdb call, TRBD1, lacks DNA for checking. This CDR3 region has 19 residues. Per germline, CDR1 MGHRA and CDR2 YSYEKL. The CDR3 loop is CASSQEGTGAIYATGELFF.

This chain connects TRBV4-1 to TRBJ2-7; absent DNA, TCRdb's TRBD2 call cannot be checked. Looked up from germline, CDR1 is MGHRA and CDR2 is YSYEKL. This CDR3 spans 15 amino acids. CDR3 sequence reads: CASSQEEGVAREQYF.

The chain carries TRBV5-6 and TRBJ1-1; TCRdb reports TRBD1, a call that lacks DNA to check it against. The CDR3 has 12 amino acids. Germline V gives CDR1 SGHDT, CDR2 YYEEEE. CDR3 region: CASSLYRTEAFF.

This chain links TRBV20-1 with TRBJ2-7. CDR1 and CDR2 (germline): DFQATT, SNEGSKA (reference sequence). This CDR3 comprises 13 residues. CDR3 amino acids: CSARPRGPHEQYF.

This rearrangement joins TRBV3-1 to TRBJ2-5; TCRdb returns TRBD2, unconfirmable since there is no DNA. There are 13 residues in the CDR3. The V gene's germline CDR1 is LGHDT and CDR2 YNNKEL (reference sequence). This CDR3 reads CASSQLAQETQYF.

The rearrangement uses TRBV28 and TRBJ2-7; TCRdb reports TRBD1, a call that lacks DNA to check it against. Per germline, CDR1 MDHEN and CDR2 SYDVKM. The CDR3 extends over 17 amino acids. The CDR3 sequence: CASSLHPGTGNDYEQYF.

This chain uses TRBV18 with TRBJ2-1; there is no DNA to check the TCRdb D call of TRBD2. This CDR3 contains 16 residues. CDR1 KGHSH and CDR2 LQKENI come from the germline V gene. The chain's CDR3 is CASSPLAGNRLDEQFF.

This rearrangement joins TRBV5-1 to TRBJ2-7; the TRBD1 assignment by TCRdb is unverifiable without DNA. The CDR3 runs 15 residues. Germline values: CDR1 SGHRS, CDR2 YFSETQ. The CDR3 reads CASSLDGQGTYEQYF.

The chain links TRBV5-5 to TRBJ1-6; TCRdb indicates TRBD1, and absent DNA this call remains unverified. Germline CDR1 SGHKS, CDR2 YYEKEE (reference sequence). CDR3 length: 15 amino acids. The CDR3 protein is CASRTSGTNNSPLHF.

The rearrangement uses TRBV27 and TRBJ2-7; TCRdb calls TRBD2, which cannot be checked without DNA. CDR1 and CDR2 (germline): MNHEY, SMNVEV (reference sequence). The CDR3 is 15 amino acids. The CDR3 here is CASRGGRAGSYEQYF.

The chain is built from TRBV12-3 or TRBV12-4 and TRBJ2-1; TCRdb returns TRBD2, unconfirmable since there is no DNA. The CDR3 is 16 residues long. The CDR3 loop reads CASRPRGTSGVNEQFF.

The J gene is TRBJ2-5, the V gene TRBV7-2. The germline V gene encodes CDR1 SGHTA and CDR2 FQGNSA. CDR3 length: 13 residues. The CDR3 loop is CASSLLAAETQYF. Complete variable domain (other parts from reference TRBV7-2 and TRBJ2-5): GAGVSQSPSNKVTEKGKDVELRCDPISGHTALYWYRQSLGQGLEFLIYFQGNSAPDKSGLPSDRFSAERTGGSVSTLTIQRTQQEDSAVYLCASSLLAAETQYFGPGTRLLVL.

The chain links TRBV5-1 to TRBJ2-1; TCRdb names TRBD1, which stays unverified in the absence of DNA. In germline, CDR1 is SGHRS, CDR2 YFSETQ. This CDR3 has 14 amino acids. The CDR3 region is CASSSKGINNEQFF.

The chain combines TRBV4-1 with TRBJ1-2. Looked up from germline, CDR1 is MGHRA and CDR2 is YSYEKL. This CDR3 is 15 amino acids long. The CDR3 spells CASSQAVRQDYGYTF.

The chain employs TRBV20-1 and TRBJ2-1; TCRdb's D call, TRBD1, is unchecked because there is no DNA. The CDR3 spans 14 residues. Per germline, CDR1 DFQATT and CDR2 SNEGSKA (reference sequence). This chain's CDR3 is CSARRGGAANEQFF.

The CDR3 loop is CTSVGGRETQYF. The rearrangement links TRBV20-1 to TRBJ2-5; checking the TCRdb D call of TRBD1 is not possible without DNA. CDR3 size: 12 residues. Germline assignment: CDR1 DFQATT and CDR2 SNEGSKA (reference sequence).

The genes are TRBV12-3 or TRBV12-4 and TRBJ2-2; checking the TCRdb D call of TRBD1 is not possible without DNA. The length of the CDR3 is 14 residues. The CDR3 spells CASSWGPYTGELFF.

This chain joins TRBV7-9 and TRBJ1-2. The CDR3 loop spans 14 amino acids. Germline V gene sequence: CDR1 SEHNR, CDR2 FQNEAQ (reference sequence). The CDR3: CASSLGQEFYGYTF.

The genes are TRBV29-1 and TRBJ1-5; absent DNA, TCRdb's TRBD1 call cannot be checked. The germline CDR1 and CDR2 sequences are SQVTM and ANQGSEA. The CDR3 consists of 15 residues. CDR3 sequence: CSVALGQGGNQPQHF.

The chain is built from TRBV12-3 or TRBV12-4 and TRBJ2-4; checking the TCRdb D call of TRBD2 is not possible without DNA. This CDR3 spans 13 amino acids. The CDR3 spells CASSPGGGDIQYF.

The rearrangement uses TRBV7-3 and TRBJ2-4; TCRdb gives TRBD1 as the D gene, but with no DNA this cannot be confirmed. The CDR3 runs to 12 residues. Germline V gene data show CDR1 as SGHTA and CDR2 as FQGTGA. Here the CDR3 reads CASSFTGDIQYF.

The chain joins TRBV12-3 or TRBV12-4 to TRBJ1-6; TCRdb's assignment of TRBD1 cannot be checked, as there is no DNA. There are 15 residues in the CDR3. The CDR3 here is CASSPRTGENSPLHF.